This note documents a single TCR beta chain sequence. There are many counts of this clonotype. Its binding antigen is unknown. The sample holds no much larger clone one base away, and base qualities are not on file. The library was obtained by 5' RACE. These reads were obtained on an Illumina HiSeq 2500. A second PCR of about 7 to 12 cycles was run with a J-beta primer mix and a sample-barcoded 5' primer. Each TCR beta cDNA molecule received a unique molecular identifier from a template-switch 5' adaptor carrying 12 random nucleotides. Each sample yielded at least 3 million CDR3-containing paired-end reads. First-strand cDNA was synthesized from all RNA with the Mint cDNA synthesis kit, primed by a TRBC-specific oligonucleotide. After uracil-DNA glycosylase treatment, a first 18-cycle PCR used universal primers M1SS and BC2_uni_R on all cDNA. Under the source paper's analysis protocol: For normalization, 1 million high-quality reads, each with a distinct molecular identifier, were randomly selected from each sample. Reads sharing molecular identifiers were discarded rather than binned into consensus sequences. MiTCR, set to a Q25 quality threshold and the strictest error-elimination algorithm, was used for CDR3 identification, clonotype clustering and error correction. Lower-bound total TCR beta diversity was estimated with a nonparametric unseen species model using Euler transformation. TCRdb ran its own pipeline on the public reads, namely fastp trimming at Q25 and MiXCR clone calling, and kept in-frame beta chains. Each CDR3 protein appears once, grouped with its most common genes and DNA. These V and J calls are TCRdb output, not the study's own analysis. For this sample there are around 900,000 distinct CDR3 sequences; under 35% appear just once. Roughly 17% of the sample is held by the ten biggest clonotypes.

The data stem from a study of blood T cells in healthy people across ages (dated by TCRdb to about 2015). General notes on the study: In model experiments, template switching captured roughly one uniquely barcoded TCR beta cDNA molecule for every two T cells. Using deep sequencing normalized with unique cDNA molecular identifiers, the study measured how TCR beta repertoire diversity changes with age. Donors were grouped into four age groups: young (average approximately 15 years), middle-aged (39), aged (over 55) and long-lived (82). To avoid experimental bias, donors of different ages were randomly spread across the sequencing lanes. Two additional independent replicas of 1 million unique cDNA reads from the same blood draw were analyzed for two donors (one aged 18 to 29 and one aged 80 or older).

The donors were some 39 Caucasian individuals from Russia, aged roughly 6 to 100 years, who were systemically healthy. Ten milliliters of peripheral blood were drawn from each donor into EDTA-treated Vacutainer tubes. Ficoll-Paque density-gradient centrifugation was used to isolate PBMCs, with at least 6.5 million per sample. Trizol reagent was used to extract total RNA from PBMCs, with at least 5 micrograms per sample. The percentages of naive CD45RAhigh/CD27high T cells were determined by flow cytometry on a PBMC aliquot from every donor. Results and caveats for the whole study, not just this receptor: Compared with the aged group, more naive CD4+ T cells, fewer expanded clones and increased TCR diversity were shown by the long-lived group, suggesting age selection. Because donor CMV infection status was unknown, age-related changes in expanded clonotypes were potentially confounded. There was a strong correlation between observed TCR beta diversity and the percentage of naive T cells measured by flow cytometry. Estimates of total diversity from one million sequenced T cells were regarded as lower bounds and underestimates. Observed TCR beta diversity per million T cells fell roughly linearly with age, and a significant reduction was already apparent by age approximately 40. Because profiling used bulk unsorted PBMCs, naive and antigen-experienced compartments could not be compared conclusively.

From its cysteine to its phenylalanine, the CDR3 spans 14 amino acids. The CDR3 DNA has 42 bases and is translated from base 1. The germline V gene gives CDR1 as SGHTA and CDR2 as FQGNSA. V is trimmed back by 5 bases and J by 7 bases, and the junction contains 9 bases that no gene match accounts for. Input material: blood. Rearrangement joined TRBV7-2 to TRBJ2-3, with 7 junctional bases fitting TRBD1. The sequence derives from a woman at least 80 years old in good health. CDR3 reads: CASSPGQWMNTQYF. The DNA sequence is given as TGTGCCAGCAGCCCGGGACAGTGGATGAATACGCAGTATTTT.